The T cell receptor (beta chain) under discussion was sequenced for a study of shared clonotypes between healthy human individuals. In the study overall: Three plates were used per donor for CD4 naive, three for CD4 memory, two for CD8 naive and one for CD8 memory.

Execution of the assay was at deep level. Genomic DNA of each subset was evenly split across several immunoSEQ plates. The data were produced by immunoSEQ multiplex PCR, yet TCRdb's version contains in-frame clones alone and is incomplete. The data show more than 900,000 clones, roughly 74% seen once. Material for sequencing was memory CD4+ T cells from PBMCs. The subset is: CD45RA-negative fraction. This clonotype was sampled from a man in his late teens or twenties in good health. Some clones in this sample may be carry-over from other donors' samples.

CDR3 loop: CATHEAFF. In nucleotides, the CDR3 is TGTGCCACGCATGAAGCTTTCTTT. V usage is TRBV6-6 and J usage is TRBJ1-1, with D hard to call. This CDR3 is 8 amino acids long. The germline CDR1 and CDR2 sequences are MNHNY and SVGAGI (reference sequence). V lost 10 bases and J 7 bases, leaving 4 bases between the germline ends.